Each of the 11 T cell receptor beta chains below was sequenced from the same sample in a study of blood T cell repertoires in COVID-19. Repertoires were generated with immunoSEQ multiplex PCR, while TCRdb's copy carries only in-frame clones and drops some. Among 80,000 or so clones listed, roughly 80% were seen once. The source material was peripheral blood. These receptors were collected from a woman aged 70-85 years with acute or convalescent COVID-19.

This sequence joins TRBV7-9 and TRBJ1-2; D gene unclear. Germline values: CDR1 SEHNR, CDR2 FQNEAQ (reference sequence). The ends were cut back, 5 bases at V and 6 bases at J, with 10 bases in the middle. CDR3 size: 12 residues. The CDR3 region has the DNA TGTGCCAGCAGCCGCGACTCGGATGGCTACACCTTC. It codes for CASSRDSDGYTF.

The gene calls are TRBV2 and TRBJ1-1; 8 bases align to TRBD1. Germline V gene data show CDR1 as SNHLY and CDR2 as FYNNEI. The CDR3 runs 13 residues. The trim removed 7 bases at V and 5 bases at J, leaving 6 bases unmatched. CDR3 in DNA: TGTGCCAGCAACAGGGGGATGGGGACTGAAGCTTTCTTT. Translating it yields CASNRGMGTEAFF.

This chain links TRBV5-1 with TRBJ2-2, with TRBD2 matching over 8 bases. The germline CDR1 and CDR2 sequences are SGHRS and YFSETQ. V lost 4 bases, J lost 1 base, and 3 bases stayed unmatched. The CDR3 spans 15 residues. CDR3 sequence reads: CASSLTSGNTGELFF. The CDR3, as DNA: TGCGCCAGCAGCCTAACTAGCGGGAACACCGGGGAGCTGTTTTTT.

The chain has TRBV5-1 and TRBJ2-7, with TRBD2 identical over 12 bases. Germline trimming cut 5 bases from V and 6 bases from J; bases unmatched to any gene: 9. Germline-derived CDR1 and CDR2 are SGHRS and YFSETQ. The length of the CDR3 is 15 residues. The CDR3 loop reads CASRSRTSGTAEQYF. CDR3 bases: TGCGCCAGCAGGTCCCGGACTAGCGGGACCGCCGAGCAGTACTTC.

The chain recombines TRBV7-7 with TRBJ2-7; D unclear. Trimming removed 5 bases at V and 1 base at J, with 21 bases between. This CDR3 is built from 17 residues. CDR1 and CDR2 from the germline V gene are SSHAT and FNYEAQ (reference sequence). The CDR3 spells CASSPPIRAPPSYEQYF. CDR3 bases: TGTGCCAGCAGCCCGCCCATCCGTGCGCCACCGTCCTACGAGCAGTACTTC.

V usage is TRBV5-1 and J usage is TRBJ2-1; the D is unclear. The CDR3 length is 16 residues. Germline V CDR1 and CDR2: SGHRS, YFSETQ. Trimming removed 4 bases at V and 7 bases at J, with 21 bases between. CDR3 sequence reads: CASSLHLASSLNEQFF. The CDR3 DNA is TGCGCCAGCAGCCTACATTTAGCCTCTAGTCTGAATGAGCAGTTCTTC.

The chain employs TRBV5-1 and TRBJ2-1; a weak D match, TRBD2 (6 bases). CDR1 is SGHRS and CDR2 is YFSETQ in the germline V gene. CDR3 length equals 13 residues. Trimming removed 4 bases at V and 5 bases at J, with 10 bases between. CDR3 DNA: TGCGCCAGCAGCCGGGAGCAGGACAATGAGCAGTTCTTC. Protein: CASSREQDNEQFF.

The chain joins TRBV3-1 (or the pseudogene TRBV3-2) to TRBJ1-2, with D uncertain. Per the germline V gene, CDR1 is LGHDT and CDR2 is YNNKEL (reference sequence). The germline V and J ends were trimmed by 3 bases and 6 bases, with 8 bases remaining between them. This CDR3 region has 12 residues. The CDR3 loop reads CASSQRAHGYTF. The CDR3 DNA follows: TGTGCCAGCAGCCAGCGGGCCCATGGCTACACCTTC.

The chain combines TRBV11-3 with TRBJ1-1; 9 bases agree with TRBD1. Germline lookup yields CDR1 SGHNT and CDR2 YENEEA. The CDR3 is 17 residues long. V trimming: 6 bases; J trimming: 0 bases; junction bases outside the gene matches: 11. The CDR3 loop is CASSSGQGTSLNTEAFF. DNA of the CDR3: TGTGCCAGCAGTTCTGGACAGGGGACCTCACTGAACACTGAAGCTTTCTTT.

The table lists this clone with many counts. The genes are TRBV19 and TRBJ1-5; TRBD1 agrees at 7 bases. V lost 5 bases, J lost 4 bases, and 8 bases stayed unmatched. This CDR3 contains 15 residues. Germline V gene sequence: CDR1 LNHDA, CDR2 SQIVND (reference sequence). The CDR3 sequence is CASSPQKTGNQPQHF. CDR3 coding DNA: TGTGCCAGTAGTCCGCAGAAGACAGGGAATCAGCCCCAGCATTTT.

This clone has just a few counts. The chain uses TRBV5-1 and TRBJ2-1; TRBD2 matches 8 bases. Unmatched junction bases numbered 4, after V lost 0 bases and J lost 8 bases. Looked up from germline, CDR1 is SGHRS and CDR2 is YFSETQ. This CDR3 is built from 14 residues. The CDR3 DNA reads as TGCGCCAGCAGCTTGGCGGGGGGGATAGATGAGCAGTTCTTC. The encoded protein is CASSLAGGIDEQFF. Combining the CDR3 with reference TRBV5-1 and TRBJ2-1 gives the whole variable domain KAGVTQTPRYLIKTRGQQVTLSCSPISGHRSVSWYQQTPGQGLQFLFEYFSETQRNKGNFPGRFSGRQFSNSRSEMNVSTLELGDSALYLCASSLAGGIDEQFFGPGTRLTVL.